This T cell receptor beta chain was sequenced during a study of cytomegalovirus exposure and HLA in healthy donors. 60 Vbeta and 13 Jbeta primers were used in PCR. TCRdb's copy holds only in-frame clones and misses some; the assay was immunoSEQ multiplex PCR. The table includes about 130,000 clones, over 65% detected once. The CDR3 runs 15 residues. Germline V CDR1 and CDR2: LNHDA, SQIVND (reference sequence). V gave up 5 bases and J gave up 1 base, with 9 bases separating them. This clone was seen a handful of times. The chain has TRBV19 and TRBJ2-6; weak D call: TRBD2 (6 bases). The sequencing sample was made of PBMCs. The TCR originated in a man aged 50 to 60 in good health and CMV-seronegative. The CDR3 spells CASSSGVSGANVLTF. The CDR3 DNA reads TGTGCCAGTAGTTCGGGGGTTTCTGGGGCCAACGTCCTGACTTTC.